One TCR beta chain is described in this entry. The PCR was carried out with 60 Vbeta primers and 13 Jbeta primers. TCRdb's copy holds only in-frame clones and misses some; the assay was immunoSEQ multiplex PCR. This sample has 82,000 or so clones, with 60% to 80% found just once. This entry comes from a study of cytomegalovirus exposure and HLA in healthy donors. All donors participated as healthy donors of bone marrow. The source of this sequence is a woman aged 45 to 65 in good health and CMV-seropositive. Input material: PBMCs.

The CDR3 DNA reads TGTGCCAGTACGATAGCGGGAGGGAACACCGGGGAGCTGTTTTTT. This codes for CASTIAGGNTGELFF. The chain employs TRBV19 and TRBJ2-2; 10 bases align to TRBD2. This CDR3 has 15 amino acids. CDR1 is LNHDA, CDR2 SQIVND, per germline (reference sequence). The J segment lost 1 base and the V segment lost 7 bases, leaving 3 bases of the junction unmatched.